This TCR beta chain was found in a study of T cells in Graves' hyperthyroidism and ophthalmopathy. Study-level points and caveats: Using 13 V-J features, a model discriminated ophthalmopathy from stable hyperthyroidism.

Authors of the study amplified TCR beta CDR3 regions from RNA transcripts. HTBI primers were the set used in a first-round RT-PCR of the TCR CDR3. TCRdb re-called the multiplex PCR reads with MiXCR, one entry per CDR3 protein. The table has about 400,000 distinct CDR3 sequences, roughly 13% seen once; the top ten hold around 28%. The ends were cut back, 3 bases at V and 8 bases at J, with 4 bases in the middle. The CDR3 contains 11 residues. Germline V gene lookup returns CDR1 SGHAT and CDR2 FQNNGV. This clonotype was detected many times. Its specificity is not known. The clonotype originates from a man aged 45-60 years with Graves' ophthalmopathy. Sequencing was carried out using blood. The chain carries TRBV11-2 and TRBJ2-2; D gene ambiguous. The CDR3 loop reads CASSLLGELFF. CDR3 bases: TGTGCCAGCAGCTTGTTGGGGGAGCTGTTTTTT. Combining the CDR3 with reference TRBV11-2 and TRBJ2-2 gives the whole variable domain EAGVAQSPRYKIIEKRQSVAFWCNPISGHATLYWYQQILGQGPKLLIQFQNNGVVDDSQLPKDRFSAERLKGVDSTLKIQPAKLEDSAVYLCASSLLGELFFGEGSRLTVL.